What follows is one T cell receptor (beta chain) and its context. A linear amplification protocol produced the TCR libraries from around 510 ng of total RNA. TCRdb re-called the reads with MiXCR, one entry per CDR3 protein. The data contain around 180,000 distinct CDR3 sequences, over 60% of them seen just once; the ten biggest clones take up 2% to 2.5%. The data are from a study of healthy donors' naive CD4 and CD8 T cells. Study summary: For TCR alpha, new primers spanned all functional IMGT alpha genes.

Germline CDR1 SQVTM, CDR2 ANQGSEA. This CDR3 has 14 amino acids. The V end was cut by 4 bases, the J end by 2 bases, with 12 bases between. The sequence was obtained from a pool of human donors in good health; the sample pools cells from several healthy donors. The source material was naive CD4+ and CD8+ T cells sorted from blood, pooled from several donors. The chain uses TRBV29-1 and TRBJ1-3, with TRBD1 as a possible D gene (6 bases). DNA for the CDR3: TGCAGCGTTGTCCAACAGGGACCTGGAAACACCATATATTTT. This sequence encodes CSVVQQGPGNTIYF.